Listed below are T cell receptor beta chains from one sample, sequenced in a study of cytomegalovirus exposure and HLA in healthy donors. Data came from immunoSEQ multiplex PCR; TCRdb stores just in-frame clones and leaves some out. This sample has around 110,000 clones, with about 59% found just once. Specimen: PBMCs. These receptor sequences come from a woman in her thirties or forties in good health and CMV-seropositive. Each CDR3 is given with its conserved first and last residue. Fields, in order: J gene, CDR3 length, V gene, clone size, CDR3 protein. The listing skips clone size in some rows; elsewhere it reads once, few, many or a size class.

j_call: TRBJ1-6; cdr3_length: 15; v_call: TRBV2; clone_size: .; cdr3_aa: CASIYPPEDNSPLHF
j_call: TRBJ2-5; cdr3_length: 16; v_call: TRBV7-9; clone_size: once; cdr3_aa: CSSSLSLTGMGETQYF
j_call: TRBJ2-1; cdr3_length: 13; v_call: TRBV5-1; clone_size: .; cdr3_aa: CASSQAAYNEQFF
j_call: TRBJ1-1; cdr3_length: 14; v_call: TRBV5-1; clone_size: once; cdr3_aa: CASSHETENTEAFF
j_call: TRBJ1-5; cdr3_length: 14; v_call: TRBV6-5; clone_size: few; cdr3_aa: CASRLDRINQPQHF
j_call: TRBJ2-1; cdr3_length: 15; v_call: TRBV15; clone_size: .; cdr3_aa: CATSRRLAGDNEQFF
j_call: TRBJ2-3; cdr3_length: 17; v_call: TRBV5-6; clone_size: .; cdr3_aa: CASSLAAFTSGTDTQYF
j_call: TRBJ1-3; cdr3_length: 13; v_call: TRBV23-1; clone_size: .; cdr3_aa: CASSQRGCNTIYF
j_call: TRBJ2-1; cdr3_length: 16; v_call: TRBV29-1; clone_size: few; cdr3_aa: CSVVGIAGGTYNEQFF
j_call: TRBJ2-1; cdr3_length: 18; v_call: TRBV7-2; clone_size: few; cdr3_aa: CASSFARISAGGGNEQFF
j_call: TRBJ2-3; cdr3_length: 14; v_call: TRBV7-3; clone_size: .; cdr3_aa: CASSDPSSGDTQYF
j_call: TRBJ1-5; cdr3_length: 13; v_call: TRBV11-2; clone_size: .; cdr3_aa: CASSLQGNQPQHF
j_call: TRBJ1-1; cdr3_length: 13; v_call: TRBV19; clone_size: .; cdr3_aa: CASSPEGGTEAFF
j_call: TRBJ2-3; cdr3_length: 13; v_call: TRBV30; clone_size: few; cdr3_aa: CARQSGNTDTQYF
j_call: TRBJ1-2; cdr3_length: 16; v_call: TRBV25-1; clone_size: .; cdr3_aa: CASSDPGQGTNYGYTF
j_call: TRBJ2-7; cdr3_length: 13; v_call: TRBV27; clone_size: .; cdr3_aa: CASSLSTGTEQYF
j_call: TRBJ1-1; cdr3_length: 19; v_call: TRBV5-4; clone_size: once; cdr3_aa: CASSLGPTRTGSTNTEAFF
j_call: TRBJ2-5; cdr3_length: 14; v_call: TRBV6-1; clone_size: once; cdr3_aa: CASSVNGEQETQYF
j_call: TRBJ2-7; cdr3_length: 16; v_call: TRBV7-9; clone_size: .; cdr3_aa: CASSPNVAGGRYEQYF
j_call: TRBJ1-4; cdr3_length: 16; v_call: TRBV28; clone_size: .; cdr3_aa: CASSSPPGQENEKLFF
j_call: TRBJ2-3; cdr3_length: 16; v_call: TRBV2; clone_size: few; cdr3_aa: CASSDSVREGGDTQYF
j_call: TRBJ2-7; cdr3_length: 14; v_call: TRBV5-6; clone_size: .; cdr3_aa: CASSSSGSSYEQYF
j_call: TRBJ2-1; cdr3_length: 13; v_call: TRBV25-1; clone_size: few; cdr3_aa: CASSESAGPEQFF
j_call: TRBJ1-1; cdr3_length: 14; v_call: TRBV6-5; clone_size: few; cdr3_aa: CASSRETPNTEAFF
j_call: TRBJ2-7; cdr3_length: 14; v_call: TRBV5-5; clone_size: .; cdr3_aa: CASSLVLASYEQYF
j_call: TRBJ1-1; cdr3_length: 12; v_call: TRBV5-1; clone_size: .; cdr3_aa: CASSRGNTEAFF
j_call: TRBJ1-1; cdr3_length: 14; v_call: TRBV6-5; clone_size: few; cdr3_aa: CASSYNVMNTEAFF
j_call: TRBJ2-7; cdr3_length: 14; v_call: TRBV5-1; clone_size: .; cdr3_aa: CASSLRGGDYEQYF
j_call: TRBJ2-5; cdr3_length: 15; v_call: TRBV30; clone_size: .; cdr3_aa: CAWSTTSGSKETQYF
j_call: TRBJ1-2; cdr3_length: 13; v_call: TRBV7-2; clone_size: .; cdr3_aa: CASSLQGDYGYTF
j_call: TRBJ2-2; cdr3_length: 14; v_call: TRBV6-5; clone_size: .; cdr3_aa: CASRRTTNTGELFF
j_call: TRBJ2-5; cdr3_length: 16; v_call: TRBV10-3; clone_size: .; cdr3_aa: CAISEGTGGNQETQYF
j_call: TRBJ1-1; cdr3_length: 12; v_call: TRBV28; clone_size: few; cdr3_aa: CASSLLQGEAFF
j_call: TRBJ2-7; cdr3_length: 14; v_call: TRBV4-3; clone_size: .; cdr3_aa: CASSQDSSGYEQYF
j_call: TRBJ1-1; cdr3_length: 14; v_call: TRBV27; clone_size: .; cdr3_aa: CASSFRGRGTEAFF
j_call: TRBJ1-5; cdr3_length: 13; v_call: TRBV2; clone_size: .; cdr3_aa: CASTGVGNQPQHF
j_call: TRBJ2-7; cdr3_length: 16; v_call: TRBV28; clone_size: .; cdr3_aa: CASSLYETGMPYEQYF
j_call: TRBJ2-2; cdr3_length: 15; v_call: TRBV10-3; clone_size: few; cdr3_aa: CAISDRGPPTGELFF
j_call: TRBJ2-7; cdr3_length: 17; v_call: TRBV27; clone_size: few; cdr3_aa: CASSLPQTSLSSYEQYF
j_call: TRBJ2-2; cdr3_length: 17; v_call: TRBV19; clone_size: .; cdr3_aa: CASSIGGRPGYTGELFF
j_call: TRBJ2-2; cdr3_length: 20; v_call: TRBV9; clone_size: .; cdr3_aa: CASSVALSQAGESNTGELFF
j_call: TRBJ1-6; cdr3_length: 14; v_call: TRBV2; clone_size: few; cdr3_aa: CASSSDRTLSPLHF
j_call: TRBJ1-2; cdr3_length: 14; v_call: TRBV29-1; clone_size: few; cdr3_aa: CSVAIADSIYGYTF
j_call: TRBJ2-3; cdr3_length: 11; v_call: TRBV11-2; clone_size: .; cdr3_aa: CASRLVDTQYF
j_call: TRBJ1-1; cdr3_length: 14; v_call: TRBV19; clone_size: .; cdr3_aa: CASTFTGLNTEAFF
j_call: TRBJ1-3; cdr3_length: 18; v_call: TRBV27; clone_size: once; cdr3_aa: CASSPRQVYSLSGNTIYF
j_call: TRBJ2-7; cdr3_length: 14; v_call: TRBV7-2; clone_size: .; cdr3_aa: CASSLEAGNYEQYF
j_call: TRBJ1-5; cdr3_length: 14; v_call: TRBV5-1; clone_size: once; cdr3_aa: CASSRRGGNQPQHF
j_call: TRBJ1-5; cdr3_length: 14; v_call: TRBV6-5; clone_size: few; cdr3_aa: CASSYDRANQPQHF
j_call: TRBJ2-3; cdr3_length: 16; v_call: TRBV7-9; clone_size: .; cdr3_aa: CASSLASDREEDTQYF